This T cell receptor (beta chain) was obtained from a study of cytomegalovirus exposure and HLA in healthy donors. Study-level information: The study's early data release held tens of millions of unique TCRs from HLA-typed donors. Study-wide points: A later analysis reported that several of the most significant clusters appeared to be linked to common viral pathogens, among them Epstein-Barr virus. In a later analysis, V- and J-gene trimming of beta chains associated with a DCLRE1C missense variant, replicated independently.

Only a few counts were recorded for this clone. Its antigen remains unidentified. Donors sampled were nominally healthy, though unrecorded immune exposures were likely. PCR amplification relied on 60 Vbeta primers (plus 13 Jbeta primers). Method: immunoSEQ multiplex PCR; TCRdb's copy keeps in-frame clones and lacks some. The table has some 160,000 clones, roughly 83% seen once. The CDR3 is 16 residues long. Germline V gene data show CDR1 as SGHRS and CDR2 as YFSETQ. V lost 4 bases and J lost 5; bases outside the gene matches: 11. This TCR was recovered from a woman under 30 in good health and CMV-seronegative. The sequenced sample consisted of PBMCs. The genes are TRBV5-1 and TRBJ2-3; 9 positions agree with TRBD1. The CDR3 coding sequence is TGCGCCAGCAGCCGGACCCGGACAGGGGTTGAAGATACGCAGTATTTT. This encodes CASSRTRTGVEDTQYF.